These T cell receptor beta chains were read from a single sample in a study of molecular identifiers for immune sequencing clone quantification. Each CDR3 protein gets one entry after TCRdb re-called the PCR reads with MiXCR. This table holds more than 50,000 distinct CDR3 sequences, about 19% found once. The sequenced sample consisted of naive CD8+ T cells from blood, with Jurkat cell RNA spiked in. The receptors derive from a human donor in good health. Some libraries in this study had Jurkat cell RNA spiked in. CDR3s include the opening cysteine and the closing phenylalanine or tryptophan. Each record gives: CDR3 protein, CDR3 DNA, clone size, J gene, D gene, V gene, CDR3 length. D genes are given only for firm matches. Size is stated for part of the rows, as once, few or many counts, or as a class when the clone is expanded.

CSVERGGAENTEAFF	TGCAGCGTTGAACGAGGGGGCGCTGAGAACACTGAAGCTTTCTTT	many	TRBJ1-1	TRBD1	TRBV29-1	15
CASSLGQGSNQPQHF	TGTGCCAGCAGCTTAGGTCAGGGTAGCAATCAGCCCCAGCATTTT	many	TRBJ1-5	.	TRBV7-2	15
CASSELSYEQYF	TGCGCCAGCAGTGAGCTCTCCTACGAGCAGTACTTC	many	TRBJ2-7	.	TRBV10-2	12
CASSSGGRFAYEQYF	TGTGCCAGCAGTAGCGGGGGGCGGTTCGCCTACGAGCAGTACTTC	.	TRBJ2-7	.	TRBV21-1	15
CASSLDAGNNQPQHF	TGTGCCAGCAGCTTAGACGCAGGTAACAATCAGCCCCAGCATTTT	many	TRBJ1-5	.	TRBV11-2	15
CASKGPGLAGDYEQYF	TGTGCCAGCAAGGGCCCCGGCCTAGCGGGGGATTACGAGCAGTACTTC	many	TRBJ2-7	TRBD2	TRBV12-3/TRBV12-4	16
CATSRERTGNQPQHF	TGTGCCACCAGCCGCGAAAGAACGGGCAATCAGCCCCAGCATTTT	many	TRBJ1-5	.	TRBV15	15
CSARRAGAYEQYF	TGCAGTGCTAGAAGAGCGGGAGCTTACGAGCAGTACTTC	.	TRBJ2-7	TRBD2	TRBV20-1	13
CASRRGVSNQPQHF	TGTGCCAGCCGCAGGGGCGTAAGCAATCAGCCCCAGCATTTT	.	TRBJ1-5	.	TRBV27	14
CASSHPGTSSYEQYF	TGTGCCAGCAGTCACCCCGGGACTAGCAGCTACGAGCAGTACTTC	.	TRBJ2-7	TRBD2	TRBV2	15
CASSDFGISGKETQYF	TGTGCCAGCAGTGATTTTGGCATCTCGGGGAAAGAGACCCAGTACTTC	many	TRBJ2-5	.	TRBV2	16
CASSEGGSSYEQYF	TGTGCCAGCAGCGAGGGAGGGAGCTCCTACGAGCAGTACTTC	few	TRBJ2-7	TRBD2	TRBV9	14
CSVDSETGSRTDEQYF	TGCAGCGTTGACTCAGAGACAGGGTCAAGGACAGACGAGCAGTACTTC	many	TRBJ2-7	TRBD1	TRBV29-1	16
CASSLGADTQYF	TGTGCCAGCTCCTTGGGCGCAGATACGCAGTATTTT	many	TRBJ2-3	.	TRBV13	12
CATSRNSEYQPQHF	TGTGCCACCAGTAGGAACTCCGAATATCAGCCCCAGCATTTT	few	TRBJ1-5	.	TRBV24-1	14
CASSLAAKNTEAFF	TGTGCCAGCAGCTTGGCCGCGAAAAACACTGAAGCTTTCTTT	few	TRBJ1-1	.	TRBV5-6	14
CSARDSGRTRGDRDFFGANVLTF	TGCAGTGCTAGAGATTCTGGACGGACCCGGGGAGACAGGGACTTTTTTGGGGCCAACGTCCTGACTTTC	few	TRBJ2-6	.	TRBV20-1	23
CASSQVLGSTDTQYF	TGCGCCAGCAGCCAAGTGCTGGGCTCGACAGATACGCAGTATTTT	many	TRBJ2-3	.	TRBV4-1	15
CASREGPYSNQPQHF	TGTGCCAGCAGGGAGGGGCCTTATAGCAATCAGCCCCAGCATTTT	.	TRBJ1-5	.	TRBV28	15
CSADPLPGTTYYEQYF	TGCAGTGCTGACCCTTTACCCGGGACCACCTACTACGAGCAGTACTTC	many	TRBJ2-7	.	TRBV20-1	16
CASLDSTNSPLHF	TGTGCCAGCTTGGACAGCACAAATTCACCCCTCCACTTT	many	TRBJ1-6	.	TRBV21-1	13
CASSERWTGGTGELFF	TGTGCCAGCAGCGAAAGGTGGACAGGGGGCACCGGGGAGCTGTTTTTT	once	TRBJ2-2	TRBD1	TRBV6-4	16
CASSQGVRGETQYF	TGCGCCAGCAGCCAAGGGGTCAGGGGGGAGACCCAGTACTTC	many	TRBJ2-5	TRBD1	TRBV4-1	14
CASSPNSYEQYF	TGTGCCAGCAGCCCGAACTCCTACGAGCAGTACTTC	many	TRBJ2-7	.	TRBV7-6	12
CASSPSPSGMTDTQYF	TGTGCCAGCAGTCCCTCGCCAAGCGGGATGACAGATACGCAGTATTTT	many	TRBJ2-3	TRBD2	TRBV6-5	16
CASSPGDGSYEQYF	TGTGCCAGCAGCCCAGGGGACGGATCCTACGAGCAGTACTTC	many	TRBJ2-7	.	TRBV3-1	14
CASSTGTSFIGETQYF	TGTGCCAGCAGCACCGGGACTAGCTTTATCGGAGAGACCCAGTACTTC	many	TRBJ2-5	TRBD2	TRBV7-6	16
CASSPRGGDYNSPLHF	TGTGCCAGCAGCCCCCGTGGGGGGGACTATAATTCACCCCTCCACTTT	many	TRBJ1-6	.	TRBV7-9	16
CASSTLTSYEQYF	TGTGCCAGTAGTACCCTCACCTCCTACGAGCAGTACTTC	.	TRBJ2-7	.	TRBV19	13
CASSLDSLYNEQFF	TGTGCCAGCAGTTTGGACAGCTTATACAATGAGCAGTTCTTC	many	TRBJ2-1	.	TRBV28	14
CASSEFLLGLSIIDSPLHF	TGTGCCAGCAGTGAATTCCTTCTGGGTCTATCTATCATTGACTCACCCCTCCACTTT	.	TRBJ1-6	.	TRBV6-1	19
CATRGARAGELFF	TGTGCCACCAGGGGTGCTAGGGCCGGGGAGCTGTTTTTT	.	TRBJ2-2	.	TRBV15	13
CASSLTLAGAAETQYF	TGTGCCAGCAGCCTTACTCTAGCGGGAGCGGCGGAGACCCAGTACTTC	many	TRBJ2-5	TRBD2	TRBV14	16
CASSPTGSPSYEQYF	TGTGCCAGCAGCCCAACAGGATCCCCCTCCTACGAGCAGTACTTC	many	TRBJ2-7	.	TRBV28	15
CASRGSGGYEQYF	TGTGCCAGCAGGGGGTCGGGCGGATACGAGCAGTACTTC	many	TRBJ2-7	.	TRBV6-1	13
CASSFGQAYEQYF	TGTGCCAGCAGCTTTGGTCAGGCCTACGAGCAGTACTTC	.	TRBJ2-7	.	TRBV7-2	13
CASSLVLSYAGRDTEAFF	TGTGCCAGCAGTTTGGTTCTCTCGTATGCAGGGAGGGACACTGAAGCTTTCTTT	.	TRBJ1-1	.	TRBV12-3/TRBV12-4	18
CASSQVVAYEQYF	TGCGCCAGCAGCCAAGTGGTGGCCTACGAGCAGTACTTC	many	TRBJ2-7	.	TRBV4-1	13
CASSQAWDYHTLDTQYF	TGTGCCAGCAGCCAAGCCTGGGACTACCATACTTTGGATACGCAGTATTTT	few	TRBJ2-3	TRBD2	TRBV4-2	17
CATSSTSFTRFVQYF	TGTGCCACCAGCAGCACTAGCTTTACTCGCTTCGTGCAGTACTTC	.	TRBJ2-7	.	TRBV15	15
CASSSSGTSTDTQYF	TGTGCCAGTAGTTCTAGCGGAACTAGCACAGATACGCAGTATTTT	many	TRBJ2-3	TRBD2	TRBV19	15
CASIHTEAFF	TGTGCCAGCATCCACACTGAAGCTTTCTTT	few	TRBJ1-1	.	TRBV28	10
CASTPRQGLFGEQFF	TGTGCCAGCACCCCTCGGCAGGGTTTGTTCGGTGAGCAGTTCTTC	few	TRBJ2-1	.	TRBV9	15